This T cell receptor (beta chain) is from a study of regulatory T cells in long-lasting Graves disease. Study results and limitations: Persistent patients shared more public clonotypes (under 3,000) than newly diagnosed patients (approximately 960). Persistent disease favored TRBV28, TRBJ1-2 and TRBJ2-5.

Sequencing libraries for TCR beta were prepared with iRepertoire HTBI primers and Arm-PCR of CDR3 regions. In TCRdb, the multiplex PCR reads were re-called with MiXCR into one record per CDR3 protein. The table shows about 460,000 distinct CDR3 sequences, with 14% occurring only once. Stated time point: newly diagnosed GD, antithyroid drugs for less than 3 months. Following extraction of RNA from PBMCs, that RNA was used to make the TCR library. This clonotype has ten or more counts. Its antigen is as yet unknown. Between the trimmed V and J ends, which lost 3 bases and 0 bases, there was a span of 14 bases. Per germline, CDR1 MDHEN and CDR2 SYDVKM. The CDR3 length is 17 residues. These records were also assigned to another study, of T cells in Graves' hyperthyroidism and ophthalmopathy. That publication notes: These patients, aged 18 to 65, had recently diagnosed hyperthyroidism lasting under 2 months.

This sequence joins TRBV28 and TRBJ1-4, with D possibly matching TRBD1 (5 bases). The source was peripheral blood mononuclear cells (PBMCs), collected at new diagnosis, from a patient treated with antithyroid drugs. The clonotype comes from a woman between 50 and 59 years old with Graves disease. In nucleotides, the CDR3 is TGTGCCAGCAGTTTCTTACCCCTGACAGCAACTAATGAAAAACTGTTTTTT. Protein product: CASSFLPLTATNEKLFF.